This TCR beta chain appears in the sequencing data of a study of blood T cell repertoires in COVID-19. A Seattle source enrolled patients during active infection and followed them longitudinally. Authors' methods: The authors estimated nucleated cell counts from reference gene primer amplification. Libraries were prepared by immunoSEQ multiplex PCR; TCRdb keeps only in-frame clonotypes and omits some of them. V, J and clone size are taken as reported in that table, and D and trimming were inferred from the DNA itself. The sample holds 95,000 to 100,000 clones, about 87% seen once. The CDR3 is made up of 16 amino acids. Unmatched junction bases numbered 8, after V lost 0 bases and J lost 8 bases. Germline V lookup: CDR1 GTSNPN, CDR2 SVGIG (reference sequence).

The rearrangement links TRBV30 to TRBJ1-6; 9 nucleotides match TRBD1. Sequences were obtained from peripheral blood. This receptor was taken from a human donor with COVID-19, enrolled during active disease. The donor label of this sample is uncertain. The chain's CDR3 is CAWSVMGQGLHSPLHF. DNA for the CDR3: TGTGCCTGGAGTGTAATGGGACAGGGTCTCCATTCACCCCTCCACTTT.